Here is one TCR beta chain with its context. What this receptor recognizes is not known. Base-call qualities are not available, and no considerably larger clone is one nucleotide away. Healthy HIV-negative adults with no recently reported acute infections or vaccinations were included as donors. Every donor was a Caucasian adult residing in Nashville, Tennessee, USA. For unsorted samples, tens of millions of PBMCs were counted, and genomic DNA was extracted using the QIAamp DNA Blood Mini kit. Blood was obtained by leukapheresis, after which PBMCs were separated by Ficoll-Histopaque density gradient centrifugation and cryopreserved in liquid nitrogen vapor phase. V is pruned by 5 bases and J by 2 bases, leaving 1 base of the junction without a gene match. CDR1 and CDR2 were assigned from the germline V gene (reference sequence) as MNHEY and SMNVEV. Taken from cysteine to phenylalanine, the CDR3 has 15 residues. The kept DNA is CDR3 alone, 45 bases in frame from the first base.

These data belong to a study of shared clonotypes between healthy human individuals (dated by TCRdb to the early 2020s). The study in broad terms: Two women and a few men aged 18 to 49 years were included in the cohort. To estimate repertoire size and how much clonotype sharing occurs between individuals, the study deeply sequenced the blood TCR repertoires of several healthy adults. To increase sequencing depth and limit assay-specific biases, different laboratories used diverse techniques to prepare libraries and sequence TCR repertoires. Per donor, leukapheresis produced somewhere between about 0.94 and 9.5 billion PBMCs.

TCR CDR3 regions were amplified from genomic DNA by multiplex PCR using the deep immunoSEQ assay. For each cell subset, the extracted genomic DNA was distributed evenly across all wells of several immunoSEQ 96-well plates, and each plate served as one replicate. For unsorted PBMC, approximately 300 ng of genomic DNA, equivalent to about 30,000 T cell genomes, went into each replicate PCR. Unsorted PBMC genomic DNA was sequenced across ten immunoSEQ deep assay plates. Purified libraries were measured with a Qubit 3.0 fluorometer, size-checked on a Bioanalyzer 2100, and measured again with the KAPA Library Quantification kit. Every immunoSEQ 96-well plate was sequenced on a separate single-read 150-cycle Illumina NextSeq 550 flow cell. The paper's data handling went like this. Because the immunoSEQ output included only junctional sequences and no quality scores, the filtering could not be the same as the filtering used for full-length reads. Sequences were annotated with PyIR, a Python wrapper for IgBLAST v1.9, and V/J genes and CDR3 were assigned using IMGT germline references. Reads were removed for weak V/J assignments (E-value above 1e-6), missing CDR3, stop codons, out-of-frame junctions, or ambiguous translated residues. V3J clonotypes were defined as sequences sharing an identical inferred V gene, J gene, and CDR3 amino acid sequence. Percentage overlap between repertoires was calculated by dividing the number of shared unique clonotypes by the size of the smaller repertoire. Three approaches were used to assess repertoire richness: RTK rarefaction, the Chao1 estimator, and Recon v2.1 estimates of unobserved clonotypes. This immuneACCESS table, as held by TCRdb, lists in-frame sequences with V and J called but not all clones. Of the missing ones, under half trace to an unresolved V gene in checked studies; the others have no known cause. Clone size and the V and J calls come from that table; the DNA yielded D and trimming. The sample includes roughly 500,000 clones, with 70% to 80% observed a single time. The leading ten clones occupy more than 10% of the sample.

Study-wide conclusions, independent of this receptor: Based on pairwise subsampling, the degree of clonotype sharing among donors was expected to be affected by sequencing depth. Because the study included only a small number of donors, the genetic and exposure-history diversity represented was limited. Sampling was restricted to blood, and TCR repertoires in tissues likely differ from the TCR repertoires found in blood.

Sequencing used PBMCs. The rearranged segments are TRBV27 and TRBJ2-6, with 9 middle bases fitting TRBD1. This receptor was taken from a woman in her thirties or forties in good health. Some clones in this sample may be carry-over from other donors' samples. The DNA sequence is given as TGTGCCAGCAGTGGGGACAGGGCTGGGGCCAACGTCCTGACTTTC. Its amino acids are CASSGDRAGANVLTF. With the rest looked up from the reference TRBV27 and TRBJ2-6 genes rather than sequenced, the full variable domain is EAQVTQNPRYLITVTGKKLTVTCSQNMNHEYMSWYRQDPGLGLRQIYYSMNVEVTDKGDVPEGYKVSRKEKRNFPLILESPSPNQTSLYFCASSGDRAGANVLTFGAGSRLTVL.